This TCR beta chain comes out of a study of blood T cell repertoires in COVID-19. The CDR3 loop spans 16 amino acids. The V gene end was trimmed by 3 bases and the J gene end by 0 bases; junction bases not matched to a gene: 8. Germline CDR1 reads DFQATT; CDR2 reads SNEGSKA (reference sequence). Measured with immunoSEQ multiplex PCR; TCRdb has only the in-frame clones, and not every one. The sample holds over 150,000 clones, more than 65% seen once. The clonotype comes from an elderly woman with active or convalescent COVID-19. This sequence joins TRBV20-1 and TRBJ2-1, with TRBD2 identical over 7 bases. The sample comprised peripheral blood. The CDR3 protein is CSASRASGSSYNEQFF. The CDR3 nucleotides are TGCAGTGCTAGTAGGGCTAGCGGTAGCTCCTACAATGAGCAGTTCTTC.